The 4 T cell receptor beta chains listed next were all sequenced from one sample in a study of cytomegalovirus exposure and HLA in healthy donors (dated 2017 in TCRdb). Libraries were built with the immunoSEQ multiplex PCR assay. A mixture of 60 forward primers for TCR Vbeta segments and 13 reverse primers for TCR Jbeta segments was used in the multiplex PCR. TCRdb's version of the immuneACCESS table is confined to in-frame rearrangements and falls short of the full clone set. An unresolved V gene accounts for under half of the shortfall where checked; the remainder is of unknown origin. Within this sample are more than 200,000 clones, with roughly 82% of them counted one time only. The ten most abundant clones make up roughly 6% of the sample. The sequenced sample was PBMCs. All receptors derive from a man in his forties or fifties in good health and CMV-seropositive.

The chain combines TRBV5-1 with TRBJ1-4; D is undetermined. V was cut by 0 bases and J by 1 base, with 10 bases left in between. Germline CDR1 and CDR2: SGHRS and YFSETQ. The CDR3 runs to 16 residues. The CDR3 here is CASSLGYGLTNEKLFF. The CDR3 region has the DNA TGCGCCAGCAGCTTGGGTTACGGGTTAACTAATGAAAAACTGTTTTTT. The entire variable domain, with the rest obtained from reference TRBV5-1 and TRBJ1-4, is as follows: KAGVTQTPRYLIKTRGQQVTLSCSPISGHRSVSWYQQTPGQGLQFLFEYFSETQRNKGNFPGRFSGRQFSNSRSEMNVSTLELGDSALYLCASSLGYGLTNEKLFFGSGTQLSVL.

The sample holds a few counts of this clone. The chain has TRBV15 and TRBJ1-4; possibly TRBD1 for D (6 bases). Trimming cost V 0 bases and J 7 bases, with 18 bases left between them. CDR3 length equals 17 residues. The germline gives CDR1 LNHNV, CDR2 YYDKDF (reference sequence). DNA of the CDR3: TGTGCCACCAGCAGAGATAGGGGGGGGAGTAGGGGTGAAAAACTGTTTTTT. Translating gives CATSRDRGGSRGEKLFF.

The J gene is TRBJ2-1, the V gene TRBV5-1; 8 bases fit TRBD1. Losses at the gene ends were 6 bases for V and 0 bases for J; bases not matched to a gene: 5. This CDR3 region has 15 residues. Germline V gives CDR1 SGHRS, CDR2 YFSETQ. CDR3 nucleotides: TGCGCCAGCACCCGGACAGGGAGCTCCTACAATGAGCAGTTCTTC. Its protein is CASTRTGSSYNEQFF.

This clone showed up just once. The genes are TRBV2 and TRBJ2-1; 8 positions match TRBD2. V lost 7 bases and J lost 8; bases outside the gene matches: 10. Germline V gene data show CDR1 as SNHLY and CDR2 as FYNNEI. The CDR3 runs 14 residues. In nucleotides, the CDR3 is TGTGCCAGCAAAGTAGCGGGATTGGTGGATGAGCAGTTCTTC. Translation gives CASKVAGLVDEQFF.